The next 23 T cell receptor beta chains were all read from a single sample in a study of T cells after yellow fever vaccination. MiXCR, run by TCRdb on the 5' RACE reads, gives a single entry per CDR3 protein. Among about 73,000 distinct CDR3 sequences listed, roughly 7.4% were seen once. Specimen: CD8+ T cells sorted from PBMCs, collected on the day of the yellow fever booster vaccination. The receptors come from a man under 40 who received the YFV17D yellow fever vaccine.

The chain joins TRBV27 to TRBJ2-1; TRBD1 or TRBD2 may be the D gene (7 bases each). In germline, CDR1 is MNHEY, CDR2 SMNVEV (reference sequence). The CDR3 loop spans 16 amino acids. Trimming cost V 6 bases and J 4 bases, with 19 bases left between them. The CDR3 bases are TGTGCCAGCAGACAGGGGCGGGGGCGTATTTACAATGAGCAGTTCTTC. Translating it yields CASRQGRGRIYNEQFF.

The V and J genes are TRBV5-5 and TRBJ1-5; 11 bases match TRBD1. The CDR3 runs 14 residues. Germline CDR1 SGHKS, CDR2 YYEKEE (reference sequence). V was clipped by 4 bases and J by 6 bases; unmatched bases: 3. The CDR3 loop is CASSQGTGGQPQHF. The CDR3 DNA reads TGTGCCAGCAGCCAAGGGACAGGGGGTCAGCCCCAGCATTTT.

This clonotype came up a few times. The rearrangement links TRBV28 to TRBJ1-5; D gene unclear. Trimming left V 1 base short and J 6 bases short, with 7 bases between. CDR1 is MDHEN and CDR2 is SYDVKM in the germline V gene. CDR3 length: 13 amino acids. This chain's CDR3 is CASSLLGSQPQHF. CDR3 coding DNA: TGTGCCAGCAGTTTATTGGGGTCTCAGCCCCAGCATTTT. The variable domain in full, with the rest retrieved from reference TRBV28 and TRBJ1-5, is DVKVTQSSRYLVKRTGEKVFLECVQDMDHENMFWYRQDPGLGLRLIYFSYDVKMKEKGDIPEGYSVSREKKERFSLILESASTNQTSMYLCASSLLGSQPQHFGDGTRLSIL.

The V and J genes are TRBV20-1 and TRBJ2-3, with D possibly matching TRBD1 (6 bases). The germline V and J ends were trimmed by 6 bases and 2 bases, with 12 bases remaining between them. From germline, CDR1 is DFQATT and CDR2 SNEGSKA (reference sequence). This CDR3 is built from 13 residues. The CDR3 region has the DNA TGCAGTGCCAGACAGGACACCACAGATACGCAGTATTTT. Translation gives CSARQDTTDTQYF.

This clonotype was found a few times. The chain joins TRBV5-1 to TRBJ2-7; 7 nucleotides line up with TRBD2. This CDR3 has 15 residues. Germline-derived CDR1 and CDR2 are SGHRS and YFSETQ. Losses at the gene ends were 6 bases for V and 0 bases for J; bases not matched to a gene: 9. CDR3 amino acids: CASNYRPGGSYEQYF. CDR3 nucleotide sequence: TGCGCCAGCAATTACAGACCGGGGGGCTCCTACGAGCAGTACTTC.

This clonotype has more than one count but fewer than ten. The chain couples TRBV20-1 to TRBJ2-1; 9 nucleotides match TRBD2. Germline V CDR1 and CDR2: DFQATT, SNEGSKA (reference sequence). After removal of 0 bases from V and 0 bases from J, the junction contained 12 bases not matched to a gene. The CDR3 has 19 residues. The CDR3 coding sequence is TGCAGTGCTAGAGATTCCCGACTAGCGGAGGGGAGCTCCTACAATGAGCAGTTCTTC. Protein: CSARDSRLAEGSSYNEQFF.

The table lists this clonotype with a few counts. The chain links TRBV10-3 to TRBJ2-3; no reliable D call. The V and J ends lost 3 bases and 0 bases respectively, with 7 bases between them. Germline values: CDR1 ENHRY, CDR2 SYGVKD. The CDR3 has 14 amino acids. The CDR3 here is CAISDGRSTDTQYF. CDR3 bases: TGTGCCATCAGTGACGGCCGGAGCACAGATACGCAGTATTTT.

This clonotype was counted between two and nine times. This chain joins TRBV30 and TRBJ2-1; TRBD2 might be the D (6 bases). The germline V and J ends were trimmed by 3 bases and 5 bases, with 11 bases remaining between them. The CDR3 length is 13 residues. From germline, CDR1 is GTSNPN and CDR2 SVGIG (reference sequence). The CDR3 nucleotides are TGTGCCTGGAGAGGAGGGACCAACAATGAGCAGTTCTTC. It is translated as CAWRGGTNNEQFF.

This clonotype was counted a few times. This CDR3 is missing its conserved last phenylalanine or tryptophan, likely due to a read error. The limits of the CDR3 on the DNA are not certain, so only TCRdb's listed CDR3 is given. The CDR3 spells CASSPAGTI. This chain joins TRBV7-9 and TRBJ2-1; whether TRBD2, the table's D call, matches the DNA was not checked. The CDR3 is 9 residues long, counting both termini. Looked up from germline, CDR1 is SEHNR and CDR2 is FQNEAQ (reference sequence).

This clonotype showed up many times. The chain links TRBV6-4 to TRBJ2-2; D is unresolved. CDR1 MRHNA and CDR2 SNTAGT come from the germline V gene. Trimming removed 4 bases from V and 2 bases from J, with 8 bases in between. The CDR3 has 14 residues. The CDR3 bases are TGTGCCAGCAGTGCGTCGGTAAACACCGGGGAGCTGTTTTTT. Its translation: CASSASVNTGELFF.

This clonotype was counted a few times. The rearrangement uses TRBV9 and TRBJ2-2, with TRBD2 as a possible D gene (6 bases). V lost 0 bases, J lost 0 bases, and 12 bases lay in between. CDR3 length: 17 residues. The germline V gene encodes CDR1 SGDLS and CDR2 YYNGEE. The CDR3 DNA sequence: TGTGCCAGCAGCGTAGGCCTTAGCGGAGCGAACACCGGGGAGCTGTTTTTT. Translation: CASSVGLSGANTGELFF. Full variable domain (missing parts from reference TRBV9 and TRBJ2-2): DSGVTQTPKHLITATGQRVTLRCSPRSGDLSVYWYQQSLDQGLQFLIQYYNGEERAKGNILERFSAQQFPDLHSELNLSSLELGDSALYFCASSVGLSGANTGELFFGEGSRLTVL.

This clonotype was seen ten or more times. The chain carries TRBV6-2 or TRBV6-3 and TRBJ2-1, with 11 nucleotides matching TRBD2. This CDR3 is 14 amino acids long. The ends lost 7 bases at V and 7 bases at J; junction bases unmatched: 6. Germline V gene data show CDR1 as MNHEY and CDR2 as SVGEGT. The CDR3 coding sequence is TGTGCCAGCACATTAGCGGGAGGGCCAAATGAGCAGTTCTTC. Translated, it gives CASTLAGGPNEQFF.

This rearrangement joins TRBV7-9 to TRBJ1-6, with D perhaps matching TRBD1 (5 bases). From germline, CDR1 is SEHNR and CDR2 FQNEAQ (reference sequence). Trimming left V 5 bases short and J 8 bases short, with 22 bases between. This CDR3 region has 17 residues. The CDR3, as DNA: TGTGCCAGCAGCCCCTGGGGCGGGGCGACTGAGGATTCACCCCTCCACTTT. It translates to CASSPWGGATEDSPLHF.

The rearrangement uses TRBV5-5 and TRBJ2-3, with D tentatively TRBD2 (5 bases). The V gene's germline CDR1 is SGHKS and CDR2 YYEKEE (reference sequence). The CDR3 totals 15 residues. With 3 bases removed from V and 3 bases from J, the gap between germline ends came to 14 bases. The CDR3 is CASSSSDPGTDTQYF. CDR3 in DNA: TGTGCCAGCAGCTCCTCCGACCCGGGGACAGATACGCAGTATTTT. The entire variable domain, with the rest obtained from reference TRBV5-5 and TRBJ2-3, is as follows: DAGVTQSPTHLIKTRGQQVTLRCSPISGHKSVSWYQQVLGQGPQFIFQYYEKEERGRGNFPDRFSARQFPNYSSELNVNALLLGDSALYLCASSSSDPGTDTQYFGPGTRLTVL.

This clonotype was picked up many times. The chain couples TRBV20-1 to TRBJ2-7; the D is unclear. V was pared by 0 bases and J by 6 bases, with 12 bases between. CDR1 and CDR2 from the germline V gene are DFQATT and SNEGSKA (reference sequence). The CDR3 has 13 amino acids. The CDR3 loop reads CSARDFEDAEQYF. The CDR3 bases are TGCAGTGCTAGAGATTTCGAGGACGCCGAGCAGTACTTC.

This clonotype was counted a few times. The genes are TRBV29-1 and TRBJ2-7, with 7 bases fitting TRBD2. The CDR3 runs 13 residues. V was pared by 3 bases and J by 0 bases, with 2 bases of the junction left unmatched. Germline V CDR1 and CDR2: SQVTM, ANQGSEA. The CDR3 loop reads CSVDLADSYEQYF. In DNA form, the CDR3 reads TGCAGCGTTGACCTAGCGGACTCCTACGAGCAGTACTTC.

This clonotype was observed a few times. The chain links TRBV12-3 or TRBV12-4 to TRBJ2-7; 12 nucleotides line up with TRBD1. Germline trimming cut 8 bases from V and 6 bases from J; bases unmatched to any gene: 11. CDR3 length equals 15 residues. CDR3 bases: TGTGCCAGCGGACTTACGGGACAGGGGGCGATCGAGCAGTACTTC. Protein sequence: CASGLTGQGAIEQYF.

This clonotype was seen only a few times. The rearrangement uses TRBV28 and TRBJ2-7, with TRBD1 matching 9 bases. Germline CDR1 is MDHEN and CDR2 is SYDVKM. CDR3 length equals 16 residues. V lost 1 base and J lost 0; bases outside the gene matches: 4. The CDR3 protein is CASSLSGQGFSYEQYF. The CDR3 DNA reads TGTGCCAGCAGTTTATCGGGACAGGGTTTCTCCTACGAGCAGTACTTC.

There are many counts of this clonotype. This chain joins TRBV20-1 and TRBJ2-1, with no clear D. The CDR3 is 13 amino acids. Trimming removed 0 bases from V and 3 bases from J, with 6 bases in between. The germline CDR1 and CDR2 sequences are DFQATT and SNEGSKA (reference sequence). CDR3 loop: CSARDPVYNEQFF. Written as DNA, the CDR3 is TGCAGTGCTAGAGATCCAGTCTACAATGAGCAGTTCTTC.

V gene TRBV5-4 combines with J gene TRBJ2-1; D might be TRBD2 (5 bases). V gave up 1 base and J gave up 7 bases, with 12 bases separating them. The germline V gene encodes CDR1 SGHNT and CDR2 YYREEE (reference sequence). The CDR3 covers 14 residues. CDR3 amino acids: CASSLWESRNEQFF. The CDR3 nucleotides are TGTGCCAGCAGCTTGTGGGAGTCGCGGAATGAGCAGTTCTTC.

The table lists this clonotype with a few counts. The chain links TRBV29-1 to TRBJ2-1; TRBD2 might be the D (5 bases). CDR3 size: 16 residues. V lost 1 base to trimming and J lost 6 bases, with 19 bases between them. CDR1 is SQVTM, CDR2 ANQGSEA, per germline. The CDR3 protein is CSVEGVLAAFPNEQFF. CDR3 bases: TGCAGCGTTGAAGGTGTGCTAGCAGCCTTCCCCAATGAGCAGTTCTTC.

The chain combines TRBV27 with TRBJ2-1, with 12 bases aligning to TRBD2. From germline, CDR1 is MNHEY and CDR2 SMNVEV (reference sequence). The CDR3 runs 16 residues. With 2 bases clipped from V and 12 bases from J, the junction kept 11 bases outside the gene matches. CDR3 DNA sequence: TGTGCCAGCAGTTTACTAGCGGGAGGGCCGAGACAAGCGCAGTTCTTC. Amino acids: CASSLLAGGPRQAQFF.

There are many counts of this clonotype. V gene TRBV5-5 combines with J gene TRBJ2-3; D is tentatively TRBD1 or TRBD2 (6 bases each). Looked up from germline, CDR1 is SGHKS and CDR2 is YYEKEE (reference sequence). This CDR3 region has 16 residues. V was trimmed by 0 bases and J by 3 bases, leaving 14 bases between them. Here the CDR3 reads CASSLESGGGTDTQYF. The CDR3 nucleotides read TGTGCCAGCAGCTTGGAAAGCGGAGGGGGGACAGATACGCAGTATTTT.